These 4 T cell receptor beta chains came from one sample sequenced in a study of blood T cell repertoires in COVID-19 (dated by TCRdb to 2018 to 2020). Preparation of the library involved the immunoSEQ multiplex PCR assay. TCRdb carries this immuneACCESS record with in-frame sequences only. Its versions omit some clonotypes, under half of them owing to an unresolved V gene in the studies checked, with the rest unexplained. This sample holds more than 200,000 clones; 85% to 90% were observed only once. 5.9% of the sample lies in the top ten. Input material: peripheral blood. These receptors all come from a man older than 75 with acute or convalescent COVID-19.

The chain links TRBV7-9 to TRBJ2-1; 8 positions match TRBD1. The CDR3 spans 16 residues. CDR1 and CDR2 from the germline V gene are SEHNR and FQNEAQ (reference sequence). V was clipped by 3 bases and J by 2 bases; unmatched bases: 6. The CDR3 loop reads CASSFSGTGPYNEQFF. CDR3 DNA: TGTGCCAGCAGCTTTTCCGGGACAGGTCCCTACAATGAGCAGTTCTTC. The full variable domain, in which reference TRBV7-9 and TRBJ2-1 provide the parts outside the CDR3, is DTGVSQNPRHKITKRGQNVTFRCDPISEHNRLYWYRQTLGQGPEFLTYFQNEAQLEKSRLLSDRFSAERPKGSFSTLEIQRTEQGDSAMYLCASSFSGTGPYNEQFFGPGTRLTVL.

The CDR3 coding sequence is TGTGCCAGCAGTGGGCAGGTGGGGGGAGTCGGCACTGAAGCTTTCTTT. It encodes CASSGQVGGVGTEAFF. This rearrangement joins TRBV2 to TRBJ1-1, with a weak D call TRBD1 (5 bases). Germline CDR1 reads SNHLY; CDR2 reads FYNNEI. V lost 4 bases and J lost 4, with 19 bases in between. The CDR3 consists of 16 residues.

This chain connects TRBV12-3 or TRBV12-4 to TRBJ2-7; TRBD2 agrees at 7 bases. The junction had 6 bases not matched to a gene; V was cut back by 6 bases and J by 4 bases. The CDR3 loop spans 13 amino acids. CDR3 amino acids: CASRTSGGYEQYF. In nucleotides, the CDR3 is TGTGCCAGCAGAACCTCGGGGGGATACGAGCAGTACTTC.

The chain joins TRBV24-1 to TRBJ2-5, with D maybe TRBD2 (6 bases). The CDR3 has 16 amino acids. Trimming stripped 4 bases from V and 1 base from J, with 15 bases between. CDR1 and CDR2 from the germline V gene are KGHDR and SFDVKD. The CDR3 DNA reads TGTGCCACCAGTGACCCTGGGACGGGAGCCCAAGAGACCCAGTACTTC. It specifies CATSDPGTGAQETQYF.